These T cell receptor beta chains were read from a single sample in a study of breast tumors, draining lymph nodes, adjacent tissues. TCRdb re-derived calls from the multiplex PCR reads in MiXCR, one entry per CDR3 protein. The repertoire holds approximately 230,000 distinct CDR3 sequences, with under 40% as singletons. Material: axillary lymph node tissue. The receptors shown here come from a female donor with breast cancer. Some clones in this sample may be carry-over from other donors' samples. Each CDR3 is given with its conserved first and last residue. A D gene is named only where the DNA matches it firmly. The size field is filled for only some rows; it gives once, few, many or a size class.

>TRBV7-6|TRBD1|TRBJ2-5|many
TGTGCCAGCAGCTTAGCGCAGGGGGCCCAGTACTTC
CASSLAQGAQYF
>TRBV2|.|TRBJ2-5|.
TGTGCCAGCAGTGAACGGGGGCTCGGACAGCGGACCCAGTACTTC
CASSERGLGQRTQYF
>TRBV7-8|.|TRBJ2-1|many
TGTGCCAGCAGCTTGCAGGAACTCTCCTACAATGAGCAGTTCTTC
CASSLQELSYNEQFF
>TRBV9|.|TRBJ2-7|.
TGTGCCAGCAGCCGTTCCGGGGCCCATGGGAACTACGAGCAGTACTTC
CASSRSGAHGNYEQYF
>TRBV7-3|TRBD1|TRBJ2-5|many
TGTGCCAGCAGCCTCGGGACAGCAGAGACCCAGTACTTC
CASSLGTAETQYF
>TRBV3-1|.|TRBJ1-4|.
TGTGCCAGCAGCCAGGATGAAAAACTGTTTTTT
CASSQDEKLFF
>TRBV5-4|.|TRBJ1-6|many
TGTGCCAGCAGCTTGGAGCGGAGTTCACCCCTCCACTTT
CASSLERSSPLHF
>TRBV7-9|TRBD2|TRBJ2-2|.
TGTGCCAGCAGCCCCTTTCGAGCGGGATCCGGGGAGCTGTTTTTT
CASSPFRAGSGELFF
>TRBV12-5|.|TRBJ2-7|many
TGTGCTAGTGGTTTGGTATTCGGGGACACCAACTACGAGCAGTACTTC
CASGLVFGDTNYEQYF
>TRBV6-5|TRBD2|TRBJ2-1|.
TGTGCCAGAAGACTAGCGGGGACGGATGAGCAGTTCTTC
CARRLAGTDEQFF